A selection of T cell receptor beta chains follows, all from one sample in a study of cytomegalovirus exposure and HLA in healthy donors. The method was immunoSEQ multiplex PCR; TCRdb's version includes in-frame clones alone and lacks a portion of them. The sample yields fewer than 200,000 clones, 68% seen once. The sample taken for sequencing was PBMCs. The receptors come from a man aged 50 or older in good health and CMV-seronegative. The CDR3 runs from the conserved cysteine through the conserved F or W. D genes are given only for firm matches. Size values are once, few and many counts, or a class for expanded clones, and some rows have none.

d_gene	v_gene	abundance	j_gene	CDR3nt	CDR3aa
-	TRBV5-1	-	TRBJ1-2	TGCGCCAGCAGCCGGACGCGGGAGGGCTATGGCTACACCTTC	CASSRTREGYGYTF
-	TRBV5-4	-	TRBJ1-1	TGTGCCAGCAGCTTGGGGTCAGGGGTTCGGGAAGCTTTCTTT	CASSLGSGVREAFF
-	TRBV5-1	-	TRBJ1-6	TGCGCCAGCAGCTCCCAACCCCAAGGGGAAGCAAGTTCACCCCTCCACTTT	CASSSQPQGEASSPLHF
-	TRBV11-2	-	TRBJ2-2	TGTGCCAGCACGCGTCAGGGCGATCCCGGGGAGCTGTTTTTT	CASTRQGDPGELFF
-	TRBV5-1	few	TRBJ2-7	TGCGCCAGCAGCTTGGTGCTACAGGGATACGAGCAGTACTTC	CASSLVLQGYEQYF
TRBD1	TRBV18	once	TRBJ1-1	TGTGCCAGCTCGGGTAGACAGGGGGTAGCAAACACTGAAGCTTTCTTT	CASSGRQGVANTEAFF
TRBD2	TRBV4-1	-	TRBJ2-5	TGCGCCAGCAGCCCCGGGACTAGCGGGGGGGGCTTTGAAGAGACCCAGTACTTC	CASSPGTSGGGFEETQYF
-	TRBV7-2	-	TRBJ2-7	TGTGCCAGCAGCTTAGGGGGGCCCCGCGGCCCCTACGAGCAGTACTTC	CASSLGGPRGPYEQYF
TRBD1	TRBV27	-	TRBJ2-7	TGTGCCAGCAGGCACAGGGGTAACTCCTACGAGCAGTACTTC	CASRHRGNSYEQYF
-	TRBV4-1	few	TRBJ1-1	TGCGCCAGCAGCCCGACACCCAGCACTGAAGCTTTCTTT	CASSPTPSTEAFF